A single sample is the source of the 22 T cell receptor beta chains below, sequenced in a study of T cell repertoires in cytomegalovirus infection. No antigens are known for them. TCRdb recomputed calls from the reads with MiXCR, one row per CDR3 protein. The data hold 68,000 or so distinct CDR3 sequences, with around 21% observed a single time. Sequencing was carried out using PBMCs, sequenced either directly or after in vitro stimulation (not recorded which). All receptors derive from a human donor in good health (CMV status not recorded). Some clones in this sample may be carry-over from other donors' samples.

As regards this clonotype: A much larger clone differs from this one at a single base, so this may be a read error. The chain carries TRBV4-1 and TRBJ2-7; 11 bases are a match to TRBD2. J gave up 5 bases and V 3 bases, and 12 bases lay outside the gene matches. In germline, CDR1 is MGHRA, CDR2 YSYEKL. This CDR3 has 17 amino acids. CDR3 amino acids: CASSQNPGLAVSHEQYV. The CDR3 DNA follows: TGCGCCAGCAGCCAGAATCCGGGACTAGCGGTTTCCCACGAGCAGTACGTC.

This clonotype was picked up many times. V gene TRBV12-3 or TRBV12-4 combines with J gene TRBJ2-1, with D maybe TRBD2 (6 bases). V was clipped by 6 bases and J by 5 bases, with 26 bases between them. The CDR3 consists of 18 residues. The CDR3 DNA reads as TGTGCCAGCAGCTATATTATGCGTCCGGGGGTTCGGGACAATGAGCAGTTCTTC. Translating it yields CASSYIMRPGVRDNEQFF.

The rearrangement links TRBV11-1 to TRBJ2-7; D is undetermined. The V and J ends lost 5 bases and 5 bases respectively, with 19 bases between them. This CDR3 is built from 15 residues. Per the germline V gene, CDR1 is SGHAT and CDR2 is FQDESV (reference sequence). CDR3 sequence reads: CASSLPGSLVDEQYF. CDR3 sequence (DNA): TGTGCCAGCAGCCTACCGGGCTCGCTCGTGGACGAGCAGTACTTC.

This chain links TRBV7-9 with TRBJ2-5, with D unclear. The germline V gene encodes CDR1 SEHNR and CDR2 FQNEAQ (reference sequence). This CDR3 comprises 15 residues. Trimming removed 4 bases at V and 1 base at J, with 13 bases between. The CDR3 loop reads CASSSFSFAQETQYF. The CDR3 nucleotides are TGTGCCAGCAGCTCCTTCAGTTTTGCCCAAGAGACCCAGTACTTC.

This clonotype came up a few times. The CDR3 sequence: CASSLNVVSTNTGELFF. As DNA, the CDR3 is TGCGCCAGCAGCCTAAACGTGGTCTCGACTAACACCGGGGAGCTGTTTTTT. The genes are TRBV5-1 and TRBJ2-2, with unresolved D. Looked up from germline, CDR1 is SGHRS and CDR2 is YFSETQ. CDR3 length: 17 amino acids. Trimming took 4 bases from V and 2 from J, leaving 18 bases between them.

A few counts support this clonotype. This chain uses TRBV24-1 with TRBJ1-2; the D gene is possibly TRBD1 (6 bases). Germline V gene lookup returns CDR1 KGHDR and CDR2 SFDVKD. With 4 bases removed from V and 7 bases from J, the gap between germline ends came to 12 bases. The length of the CDR3 is 13 residues. The CDR3 coding sequence is TGTGCCACCAGTGACCAGAACAGGGTTGGCTACACCTTC. It specifies CATSDQNRVGYTF.

This clonotype came up a few times. The rearrangement links TRBV19 to TRBJ2-1, with no clear D. Germline V CDR1 and CDR2: LNHDA, SQIVND (reference sequence). CDR3 length equals 14 residues. Trimming removed 1 base from V and 7 bases from J, with 11 bases in between. CDR3 sequence reads: CASSIGVSENEQFF. In nucleotides, the CDR3 is TGTGCCAGTAGTATAGGTGTCAGCGAAAATGAGCAGTTCTTC.

V gene TRBV6-2 or TRBV6-3 combines with J gene TRBJ2-7; D is undetermined. V dropped 6 bases and J dropped 2 bases, with 8 bases sitting between them. Germline V gene lookup returns CDR1 MNHEY and CDR2 SVGEGT. The CDR3 totals 12 residues. This CDR3 reads CASSGLTYEQYF. CDR3 nucleotides: TGTGCCAGCAGCGGGCTCACCTACGAGCAGTACTTC.

CDR3 nucleotide sequence: TGTGCCAGCAGACCACTTGAGGGTCGGGCCTACGAGCAGTACTTC. Translated: CASRPLEGRAYEQYF. This chain links TRBV6-2 or TRBV6-3 with TRBJ2-7; a possible D gene is TRBD2 (5 bases). The CDR3 has 15 amino acids. V lost 6 bases and J 2 bases, leaving 17 bases between the germline ends. Germline V gene lookup returns CDR1 MNHEY and CDR2 SVGEGT.

The rearrangement uses TRBV10-3 and TRBJ1-2, with D unresolved. The V end lost 3 bases, the J end lost 4 bases, and 18 bases lay between the germline ends. The CDR3 consists of 16 residues. CDR1 is ENHRY, CDR2 SYGVKD, per germline. CDR3 sequence (DNA): TGTGCCATCAGTGATGTCGGACGAGATGGAAGCTATGGCTACACCTTC. It specifies CAISDVGRDGSYGYTF.

The chain carries TRBV5-5 and TRBJ2-1; 8 nucleotides agree with TRBD2. V lost 1 base and J lost 6; bases outside the gene matches: 9. The germline CDR1 and CDR2 sequences are SGHKS and YYEKEE (reference sequence). The CDR3 has 16 amino acids. The CDR3 DNA sequence: TGTGCCAGCAGCTTGTCTCCGGGACTAGTGATCAATGAGCAGTTCTTC. This translates into CASSLSPGLVINEQFF. Together with reference TRBV5-5 and TRBJ2-1, the CDR3 gives the full variable domain: DAGVTQSPTHLIKTRGQQVTLRCSPISGHKSVSWYQQVLGQGPQFIFQYYEKEERGRGNFPDRFSARQFPNYSSELNVNALLLGDSALYLCASSLSPGLVINEQFFGPGTRLTVL.

The genes are TRBV20-1 and TRBJ2-3; D uncertain. This CDR3 spans 14 amino acids. Germline values: CDR1 DFQATT, CDR2 SNEGSKA (reference sequence). Trimming left V 5 bases short and J 3 bases short, with 15 bases between. CDR3 loop: CSAPTRWATDTQYF. In nucleotides, the CDR3 is TGCAGTGCTCCAACTCGGTGGGCAACAGATACGCAGTATTTT.

J is TRBJ2-1 and V is TRBV6-1, with TRBD2 as a possible D gene (6 bases). CDR1 is MNHNS and CDR2 is SASEGT in the germline V gene. There are 13 residues in the CDR3. Trimming shortened V by 6 bases and J by 9 bases, and 15 bases separated the two germline ends. CDR3 protein: CASRRERLVEQFF. For the CDR3, the DNA is TGTGCCAGCAGACGGGAGAGGTTGGTTGAGCAGTTCTTC.

This clonotype was seen repeatedly, ten times or more. The chain's CDR3 is CASSLDSGYTGELFF. CDR3 DNA sequence: TGTGCCAGCAGCTTAGACAGCGGCTACACCGGGGAGCTGTTTTTT. This chain links TRBV7-8 with TRBJ2-2, with D possibly being TRBD2 (5 bases). V lost 1 base and J lost 3, with 9 bases in between. The CDR3 is 15 amino acids. Germline V CDR1 and CDR2: SGHVS, FQNEAQ.

This clonotype is a singleton in its sample. The chain links TRBV20-1 to TRBJ2-1; D uncertain. Germline assignment: CDR1 DFQATT and CDR2 SNEGSKA (reference sequence). V shed 6 bases and J shed 8 bases, with 14 bases lying between them. The CDR3 runs to 12 residues. The CDR3 reads CSAPEPGDEQFF. The CDR3 DNA follows: TGCAGTGCCCCGGAGCCTGGCGATGAGCAGTTCTTC.

The V and J genes are TRBV5-4 and TRBJ2-5; 12 positions match TRBD2. J was trimmed by 5 bases and V by 4 bases; bases with no gene match: 6. CDR1 is SGHNT, CDR2 YYREEE, per germline (reference sequence). This CDR3 region has 15 residues. DNA for the CDR3: TGTGCCAGCAGCCCTCGACTAGCGGGAGTCGAGACCCAGTACTTC. It yields the protein CASSPRLAGVETQYF.

The chain joins TRBV27 to TRBJ2-7; 7 nucleotides agree with TRBD1. The ends lost 5 bases at V and 4 bases at J; junction bases unmatched: 11. The CDR3 consists of 15 residues. In germline, CDR1 is MNHEY, CDR2 SMNVEV (reference sequence). CDR3: CASSHQQGMGYEQYF. The CDR3 nucleotides read TGTGCCAGCAGTCATCAACAGGGGATGGGTTACGAGCAGTACTTC.

CDR3 in DNA: TGTGCCTGGAGCCGATTTGACGGGACAGGGGACGGGGCCCAGCATTTT. Translated, it gives CAWSRFDGTGDGAQHF. The chain is built from TRBV30 and TRBJ1-5, with 10 bases matching TRBD1. CDR1 GTSNPN and CDR2 SVGIG come from the germline V gene (reference sequence). V dropped 3 bases and J dropped 11; count of bases not matched to a gene: 16. This CDR3 region has 16 residues.

Points on this clonotype: Given a much more abundant clone one base away, this may be a read error. The chain joins TRBV7-2 to TRBJ2-5; unclear D gene. CDR3 length: 13 residues. CDR1 and CDR2 from the germline V gene are SGHTA and FQGNSA. Trimming left V 1 base short and J 2 bases short, with 5 bases between. The CDR3 sequence is CASSLEAQETQYF. CDR3 sequence (DNA): TGTGCCAGCAGCTTAGAGGCACAAGAGACCCAGTACTTC.

The chain has TRBV11-2 and TRBJ1-1; 9 bases agree with TRBD1. The germline CDR1 and CDR2 sequences are SGHAT and FQNNGV. V shed 5 bases and J 5 bases; nucleotides not matched to a gene: 9. The CDR3 consists of 15 residues. In nucleotides, the CDR3 is TGTGCCAGCAGCCGAACGACAGGGGGAGGGACTGAAGCTTTCTTT. It is translated as CASSRTTGGGTEAFF.

This clonotype was counted between two and nine times. This chain connects TRBV4-1 to TRBJ2-3; 14 bases map to TRBD2. J gave up 3 bases and V 0 bases, and 5 bases lay outside the gene matches. Germline CDR1 is MGHRA and CDR2 is YSYEKL. This CDR3 has 18 residues. The CDR3: CASSQDQGTSGRTDTQYF. The CDR3 region has the DNA TGCGCCAGCAGCCAAGATCAAGGGACTAGCGGGAGAACAGATACGCAGTATTTT.

This clonotype was detected ten times or more. The rearrangement joins TRBV7-2 to TRBJ2-5, with 9 nucleotides matching TRBD2. This CDR3 is 15 amino acids long. CDR1 and CDR2 (germline): SGHTA, FQGNSA. V was pared by 0 bases and J by 4 bases, with 3 bases of the junction left unmatched. CDR3 DNA: TGTGCCAGCAGCTTAGCTAGCGGGAGTTTAGAGACCCAGTACTTC. Its translation is CASSLASGSLETQYF.